What follows are 3 T cell receptor beta chains derived from one specimen sequenced in a study of Ad26.COV2.S vaccination and SARS-CoV-2 variants. Here immunoSEQ multiplex PCR was the method, and the copy in TCRdb shows in-frame clones only, minus some. The sample yields 150,000 to 200,000 clones, about 83% seen once. The sample consisted of peripheral blood, taken after recovery from COVID-19. The origin of the receptors is a human donor who had recovered from COVID-19.

This CDR3 is CASSQGASNQPQHF. The CDR3 DNA is TGTGCCAGCAGCCAGGGGGCTAGCAATCAGCCCCAGCATTTT. The chain recombines TRBV2 with TRBJ1-5; 8 bases match TRBD1. Germline V gives CDR1 SNHLY, CDR2 FYNNEI. The CDR3 is 14 residues long. The V gene end was trimmed by 6 bases and the J gene end by 0 bases; junction bases not matched to a gene: 1.

The rearrangement uses TRBV6-4 and TRBJ1-1; D may be TRBD1 (6 bases). V was trimmed by 2 bases and J by 9 bases, leaving 13 bases between them. The V gene's germline CDR1 is MRHNA and CDR2 SNTAGT. The CDR3 extends over 13 amino acids. The CDR3 loop is CASSDHQGRQAFF. DNA for the CDR3: TGTGCCAGCAGTGACCATCAGGGGCGACAAGCTTTCTTT.

The V gene is TRBV11-3, the J gene TRBJ2-1, with a weak D call TRBD2 (6 bases). V dropped 2 bases and J dropped 10 bases, with 18 bases sitting between them. This CDR3 has 15 amino acids. Germline V gene data show CDR1 as SGHNT and CDR2 as YENEEA. The CDR3: CASSLRGLLAGEQFF. In DNA, the CDR3 is TGTGCCAGCAGCTTACGGGGACTCCTCGCTGGGGAGCAGTTCTTC.